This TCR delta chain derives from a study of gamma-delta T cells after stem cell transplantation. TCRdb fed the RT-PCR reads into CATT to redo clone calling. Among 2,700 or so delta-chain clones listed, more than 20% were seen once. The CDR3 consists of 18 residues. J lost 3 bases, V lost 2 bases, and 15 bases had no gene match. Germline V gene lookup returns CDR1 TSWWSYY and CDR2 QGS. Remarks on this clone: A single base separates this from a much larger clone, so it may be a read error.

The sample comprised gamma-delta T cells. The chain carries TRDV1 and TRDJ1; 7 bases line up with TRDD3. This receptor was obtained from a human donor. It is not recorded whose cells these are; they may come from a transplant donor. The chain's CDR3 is CALGENSTYLLGSDKLIF. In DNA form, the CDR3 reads TGTGCTCTTGGGGAAAACTCCACCTATCTACTGGGGTCCGATAAACTCATCTTT.